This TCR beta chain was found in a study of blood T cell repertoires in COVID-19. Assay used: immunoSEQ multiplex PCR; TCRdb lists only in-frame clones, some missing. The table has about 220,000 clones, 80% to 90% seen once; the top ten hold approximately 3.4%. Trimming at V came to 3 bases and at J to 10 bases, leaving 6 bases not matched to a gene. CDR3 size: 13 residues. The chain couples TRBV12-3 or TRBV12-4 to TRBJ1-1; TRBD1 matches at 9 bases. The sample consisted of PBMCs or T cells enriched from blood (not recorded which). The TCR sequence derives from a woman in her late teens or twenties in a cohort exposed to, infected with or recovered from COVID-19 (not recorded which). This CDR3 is CASSFGQGSGAFF. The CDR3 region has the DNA TGTGCCAGCAGTTTTGGACAGGGGTCAGGAGCTTTCTTT.